There are many counts of the clone carrying this T cell receptor beta chain. This entry belongs to a study of regulatory T cells in long-lasting Graves disease. V lost 3 bases and J lost 0, with 8 bases in between. CDR3 length: 15 amino acids. Regarding time point: newly diagnosed GD, antithyroid drugs for less than 3 months. Making the TCR library involved RNA that had been extracted from PBMCs. Assembly of TCR beta libraries relied on iRepertoire HTBI primers together with Arm-PCR of CDR3 regions. In TCRdb, the multiplex PCR reads were re-called with MiXCR into one record per CDR3 protein. The repertoire has hundreds of thousands of distinct CDR3 sequences, roughly 16% of them found once; the top ten carry more than 20%. These data were likewise used in another study, on T cells in Graves' hyperthyroidism and ophthalmopathy.

This rearrangement joins TRBV12-3 or TRBV12-4 to TRBJ2-2; D may be TRBD1 (5 bases). This receptor was identified in a woman aged 35-65 years with Graves disease. The sequencing used peripheral blood mononuclear cells (PBMCs), collected at new diagnosis, from a patient treated with antithyroid drugs. For the CDR3, the DNA is TGTGCCAGCAGTTTGATACAGGCGAACACCGGGGAGCTGTTTTTT. Translation: CASSLIQANTGELFF.